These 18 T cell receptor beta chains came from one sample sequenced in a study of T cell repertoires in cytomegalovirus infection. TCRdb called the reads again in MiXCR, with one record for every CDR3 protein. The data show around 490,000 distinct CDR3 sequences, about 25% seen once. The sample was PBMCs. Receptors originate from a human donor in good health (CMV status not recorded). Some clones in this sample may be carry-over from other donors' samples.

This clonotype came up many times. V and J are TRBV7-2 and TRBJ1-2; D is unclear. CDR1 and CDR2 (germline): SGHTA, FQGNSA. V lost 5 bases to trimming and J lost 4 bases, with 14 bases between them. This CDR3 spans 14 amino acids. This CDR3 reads CASSPLTAAYGYTF. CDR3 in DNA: TGTGCCAGCAGCCCACTCACGGCAGCCTATGGCTACACCTTC.

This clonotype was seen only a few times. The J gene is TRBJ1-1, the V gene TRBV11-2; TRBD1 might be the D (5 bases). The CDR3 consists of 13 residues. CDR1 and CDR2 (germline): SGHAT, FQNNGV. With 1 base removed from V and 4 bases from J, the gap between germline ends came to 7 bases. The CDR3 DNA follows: TGTGCCAGCAGCTTAGGACAGTTCACTGAAGCTTTCTTT. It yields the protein CASSLGQFTEAFF.

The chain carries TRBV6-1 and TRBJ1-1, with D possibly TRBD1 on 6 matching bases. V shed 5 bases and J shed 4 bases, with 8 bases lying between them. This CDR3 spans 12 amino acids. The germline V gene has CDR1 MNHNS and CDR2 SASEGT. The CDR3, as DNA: TGTGCCAGCAGTAGGGGGACCACTGAAGCTTTCTTT. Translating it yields CASSRGTTEAFF.

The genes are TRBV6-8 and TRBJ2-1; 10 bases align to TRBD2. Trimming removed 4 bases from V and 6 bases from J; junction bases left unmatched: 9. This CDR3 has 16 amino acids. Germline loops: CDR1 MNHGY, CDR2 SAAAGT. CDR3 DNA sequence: TGTGCCAGCAGTTCCTCTCGGCTAGCGGGAGTCAATGAGCAGTTCTTC. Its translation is CASSSSRLAGVNEQFF.

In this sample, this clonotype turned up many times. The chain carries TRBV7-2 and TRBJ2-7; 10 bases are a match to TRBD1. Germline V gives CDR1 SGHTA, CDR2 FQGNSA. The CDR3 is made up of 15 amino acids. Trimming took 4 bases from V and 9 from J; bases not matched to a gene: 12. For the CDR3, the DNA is TGTGCCAGCAGCTCAGGACAGGGGGTAGTTGGGGGGCAGTACTTC. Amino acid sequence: CASSSGQGVVGGQYF.

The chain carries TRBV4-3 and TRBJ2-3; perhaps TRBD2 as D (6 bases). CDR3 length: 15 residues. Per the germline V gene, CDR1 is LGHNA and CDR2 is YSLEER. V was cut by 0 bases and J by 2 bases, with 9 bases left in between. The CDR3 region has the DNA TGCGCCAGCAGCCAAGAGGGGGGAGACACAGATACGCAGTATTTT. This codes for CASSQEGGDTDTQYF.

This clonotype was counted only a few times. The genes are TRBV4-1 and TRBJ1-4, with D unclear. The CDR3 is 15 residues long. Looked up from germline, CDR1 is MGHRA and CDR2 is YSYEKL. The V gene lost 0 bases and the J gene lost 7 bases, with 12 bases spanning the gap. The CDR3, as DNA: TGCGCCAGCAGCCAAGATCGGCAAAGTGGTGAAAAACTGTTTTTT. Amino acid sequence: CASSQDRQSGEKLFF.

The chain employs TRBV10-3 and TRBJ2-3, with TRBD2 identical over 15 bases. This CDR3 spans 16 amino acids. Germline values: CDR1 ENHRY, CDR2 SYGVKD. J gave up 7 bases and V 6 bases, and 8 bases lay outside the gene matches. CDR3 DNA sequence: TGTGCCATCAGCCCTGGACTAGCGGGAGGGCCTAATACGCAGTATTTT. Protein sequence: CAISPGLAGGPNTQYF.

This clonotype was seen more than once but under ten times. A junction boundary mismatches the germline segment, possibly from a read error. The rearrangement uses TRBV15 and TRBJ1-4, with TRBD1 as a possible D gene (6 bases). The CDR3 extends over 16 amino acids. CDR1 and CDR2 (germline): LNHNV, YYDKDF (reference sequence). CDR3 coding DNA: TGTGTCACCAGCAGAGATCCAGGGGCGGTTAATGAAAAACTGTTTTTT. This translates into CVTSRDPGAVNEKLFF.

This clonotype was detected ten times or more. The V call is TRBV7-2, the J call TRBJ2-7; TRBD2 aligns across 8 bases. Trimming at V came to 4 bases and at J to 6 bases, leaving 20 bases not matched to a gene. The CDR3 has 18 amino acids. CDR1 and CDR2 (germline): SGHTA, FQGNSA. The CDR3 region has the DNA TGTGCCAGCAGCTACAAGTCAGCCCATTATGGACTAGCTGCCGAGCAGTACGTC. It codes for CASSYKSAHYGLAAEQYV.

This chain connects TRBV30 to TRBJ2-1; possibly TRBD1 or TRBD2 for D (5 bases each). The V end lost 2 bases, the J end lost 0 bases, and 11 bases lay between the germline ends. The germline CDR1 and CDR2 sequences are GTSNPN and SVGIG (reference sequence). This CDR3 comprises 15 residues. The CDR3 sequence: CAWSRGSSSYNEQFF. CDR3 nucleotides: TGTGCCTGGAGTCGGGGCTCCAGCTCCTACAATGAGCAGTTCTTC.

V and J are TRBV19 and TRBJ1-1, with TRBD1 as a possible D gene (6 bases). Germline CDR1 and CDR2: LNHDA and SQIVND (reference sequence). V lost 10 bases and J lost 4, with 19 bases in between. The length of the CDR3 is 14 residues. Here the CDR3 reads CATARGGAGTEAFF. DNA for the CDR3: TGTGCCACCGCGAGGGGGGGCGCGGGCACTGAAGCTTTCTTT.

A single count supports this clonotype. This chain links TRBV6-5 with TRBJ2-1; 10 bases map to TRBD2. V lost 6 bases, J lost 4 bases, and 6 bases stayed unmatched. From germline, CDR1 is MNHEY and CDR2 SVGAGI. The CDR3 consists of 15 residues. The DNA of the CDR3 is TGTGCCAGCAGGTACCTAGCGGGAGAGTACAATGAGCAGTTCTTC. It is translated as CASRYLAGEYNEQFF.

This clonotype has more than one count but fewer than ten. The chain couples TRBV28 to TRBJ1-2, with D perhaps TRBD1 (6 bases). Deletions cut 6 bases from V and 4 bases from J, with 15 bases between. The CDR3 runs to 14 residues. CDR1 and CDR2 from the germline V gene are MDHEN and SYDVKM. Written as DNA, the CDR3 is TGTGCCAGCAGCTCCGGAGAGGGGGTCTATGGCTACACCTTC. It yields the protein CASSSGEGVYGYTF.

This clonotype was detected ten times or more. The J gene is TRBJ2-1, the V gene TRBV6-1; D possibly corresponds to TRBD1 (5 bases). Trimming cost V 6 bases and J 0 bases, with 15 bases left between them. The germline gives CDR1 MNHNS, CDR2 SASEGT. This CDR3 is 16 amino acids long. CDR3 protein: CASSRQLLGSYNEQFF. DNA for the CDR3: TGTGCCAGCAGCCGACAGTTACTCGGCTCCTACAATGAGCAGTTCTTC.

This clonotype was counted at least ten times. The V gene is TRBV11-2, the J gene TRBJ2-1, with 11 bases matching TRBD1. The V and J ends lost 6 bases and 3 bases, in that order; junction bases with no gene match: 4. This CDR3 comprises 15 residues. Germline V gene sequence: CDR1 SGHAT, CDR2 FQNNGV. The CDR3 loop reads CASSLGQGGYNEQFF. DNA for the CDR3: TGTGCCAGCAGTTTGGGACAGGGGGGCTACAATGAGCAGTTCTTC.

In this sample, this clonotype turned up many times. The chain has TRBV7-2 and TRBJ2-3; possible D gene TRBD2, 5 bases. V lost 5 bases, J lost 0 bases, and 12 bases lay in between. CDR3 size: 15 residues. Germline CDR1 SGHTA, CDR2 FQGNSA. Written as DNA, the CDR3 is TGTGCCAGCAGCCGGACTCATGGGAGCACAGATACGCAGTATTTT. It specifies CASSRTHGSTDTQYF.

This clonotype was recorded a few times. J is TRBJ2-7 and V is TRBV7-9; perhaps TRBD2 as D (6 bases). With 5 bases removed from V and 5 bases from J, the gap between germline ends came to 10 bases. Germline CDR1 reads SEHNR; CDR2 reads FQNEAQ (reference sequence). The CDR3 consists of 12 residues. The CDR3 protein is CASSGGEDEQYF. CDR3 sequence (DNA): TGTGCCAGCAGCGGAGGGGAAGACGAGCAGTACTTC. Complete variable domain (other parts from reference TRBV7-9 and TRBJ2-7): DTGVSQNPRHKITKRGQNVTFRCDPISEHNRLYWYRQTLGQGPEFLTYFQNEAQLEKSRLLSDRFSAERPKGSFSTLEIQRTEQGDSAMYLCASSGGEDEQYFGPGTRLTVT.